This T cell receptor beta chain was profiled in a study of cytomegalovirus exposure and HLA in healthy donors. This clone is a singleton in its sample. The antigen is not known. Trimming removed 6 bases at V and 0 bases at J, with 11 bases between. There are 14 residues in the CDR3. Germline-derived CDR1 and CDR2 are MNHEY and SMNVEV (reference sequence). Study outcomes and limitations: The later analysis indicated that the majority of CMV-associated TCR beta chains appeared HLA-restricted.

The primer mix had 60 Vbeta and 13 Jbeta primers. Some clones are missing from TCRdb's copy, which holds only in-frame ones; the method was immunoSEQ multiplex PCR. Here the sample spans around 170,000 clones, approximately 79% being singletons. This sequence joins TRBV27 and TRBJ1-1, with D hard to call. Sequenced sample: PBMCs. The TCR comes from a man in his forties or fifties in good health and CMV-seropositive. As DNA, the CDR3 is TGTGCCAGCAGCACGACATTGCTGAACACTGAAGCTTTCTTT. Its translation: CASSTTLLNTEAFF.